This TCR beta chain was recorded in a study of control samples from healthy donors and cancer patients. Deletions cut 8 bases from V and 5 bases from J, with 15 bases between. Germline values: CDR1 ENHRY, CDR2 SYGVKD. The CDR3 spans 13 residues. Clones were sequenced by immunoSEQ multiplex PCR, and TCRdb holds only the in-frame ones, with some missing. The top ten clones hold 5% to 6.5% of a sample with 150,000 to 180,000 clones, about 94% of them seen once. The sequence derives from a man aged 40-49 years in good health. The specimen sequenced was blood. V is TRBV10-3 and J is TRBJ1-1; no definite D call. The CDR3 reads CAIAENSGTEAFF. CDR3 in DNA: TGTGCCATCGCCGAAAACAGTGGAACTGAAGCTTTCTTT.